A selection of T cell receptor beta chains follows, all from one sample in a study of CD8 T cells in Susac syndrome. One entry per CDR3 protein, called by TCRdb with MiXCR from the immunoSEQ multiplex PCR reads. The data show fewer than 150,000 distinct CDR3 sequences, with around 90% seen just once and 0.24% held by the top ten. The sample consisted of CD8+ T cells from PBMCs. The receptors come from a human donor with multiple sclerosis. Both conserved end residues are part of each CDR3. The D gene is left open where the match is weak. Some rows mark clone size as missing; the rest say once, few, many or name a class of expanded clone.

cdr3_nt,cdr3_aa,d_call,j_call,clone_size,v_call
TGTGCCAGCAGTTGGGACGGGGAAGAGACCCAGTACTTC,CASSWDGEETQYF,.,TRBJ2-5,.,TRBV6-5
TGTGCCAGCAGCCAAGAGGCAAGGGTGGGCAACTATGGCTACACCTTC,CASSQEARVGNYGYTF,.,TRBJ1-2,.,TRBV3-1
TGCAGCGTTGAGGACAGAGGTATGGCCGGGGAGCTGTTTTTT,CSVEDRGMAGELFF,.,TRBJ2-2,.,TRBV29-1
TGTGCCAGCAGCCCCTTAGCGGGGGGGACTGAAGCTTTCTTT,CASSPLAGGTEAFF,.,TRBJ1-1,.,TRBV7-9
TGTGCCAGCAGTCCCCATACCTTCGGGGAGCAGTACTTC,CASSPHTFGEQYF,.,TRBJ2-7,.,TRBV6-5
TGTGCCAGCAGTTACTCCGGGACTAGCTTCGAGACCCAGTACTTC,CASSYSGTSFETQYF,TRBD2,TRBJ2-5,.,TRBV6-5
TGCGCCAGCAGCTTAACCTCCGGGACAGTGCAGAACACTGAAGCTTTCTTT,CASSLTSGTVQNTEAFF,TRBD1,TRBJ1-1,.,TRBV4-1
TGTGCCAGCAGCGACTCGGACAGGTCGCACGAGCAGTACTTC,CASSDSDRSHEQYF,TRBD1,TRBJ2-7,.,TRBV5-6
TGTGCCAGCAGTCAGGACGTGGGTAGCCCCTTTGGGAACTACAATGAGCAGTTCTTC,CASSQDVGSPFGNYNEQFF,.,TRBJ2-1,.,TRBV3-1
TGTGCCAGCGTCGGGGGGTCGGGGCGGAGCACAGATACGCAGTATTTT,CASVGGSGRSTDTQYF,TRBD2,TRBJ2-3,.,TRBV12-3/TRBV12-4
TGTGCCAGCACCGCGGACGGGGGTGCGTTGGACATTCAGTACTTC,CASTADGGALDIQYF,.,TRBJ2-4,few,TRBV6-6
TGCGCCAGCAGCCAATCCACTAGCGGGTCCGAAGCGGAGACCCAGTACTTC,CASSQSTSGSEAETQYF,TRBD2,TRBJ2-5,.,TRBV4-3
TGTGCCAGCAGCTTCCCTTGGACAGGGTCCGAGACCCAGTACTTC,CASSFPWTGSETQYF,TRBD1,TRBJ2-5,.,TRBV7-9
TGTGCCAGCAGCCCCCGACCGACTAGCGCGGAGACCCAGTACTTC,CASSPRPTSAETQYF,TRBD2,TRBJ2-5,once,TRBV7-9
TGTGCCAGCAGTTTACATGTCGCTCAAGAGACCCAGTACTTC,CASSLHVAQETQYF,.,TRBJ2-5,.,TRBV27
TGTGCCAGCAGCGTAGGGTTAGGCTGGGGGGAGCAGTACTTC,CASSVGLGWGEQYF,.,TRBJ2-7,.,TRBV9
TGTGCCAGCAGACCCGACGGCAATGAGCAGTTCTTC,CASRPDGNEQFF,.,TRBJ2-1,.,TRBV12-3/TRBV12-4
TGTGCCAGCAGCCAAGTAACGATGGGTCGGGTAGCGGGATCGTACGAGCAGTACTTC,CASSQVTMGRVAGSYEQYF,TRBD2,TRBJ2-7,.,TRBV3-1
TGTGCCAGCAGCCCCCGGGACAGAGAGGAGCAGTACTTC,CASSPRDREEQYF,TRBD1,TRBJ2-7,once,TRBV9
TGTGCCAGCAGCTTTGCGACAGGCAATCAGCCCCAGCATTTT,CASSFATGNQPQHF,.,TRBJ1-5,.,TRBV7-9
TGTGCCAGCAGCCGGACAGGGGAGGACACTGAAGCTTTCTTT,CASSRTGEDTEAFF,TRBD1,TRBJ1-1,.,TRBV7-6
TGTGCCAGCAGTCCTGGGACTAGCGGGAGGGGCGTCTCCTACAATGAGCAGTTCTTC,CASSPGTSGRGVSYNEQFF,TRBD2,TRBJ2-1,.,TRBV6-2/TRBV6-3
TGTGCCAGCAGTATGACTAGCGGCGCCTACGAGCAGTACTTC,CASSMTSGAYEQYF,TRBD2,TRBJ2-7,.,TRBV28
TGTGCCACCAGCGCCGGGACCCCGTGGGATAATTCACCCCTCCACTTT,CATSAGTPWDNSPLHF,.,TRBJ1-6,.,TRBV15
TGTGCCAGCAGTTTGGCCGGCGGCGGCACAGATACGCAGTATTTT,CASSLAGGGTDTQYF,.,TRBJ2-3,.,TRBV12-3/TRBV12-4
TGCAGCGCCTTGGTTTCCGGGGAGCTGTTTTTT,CSALVSGELFF,.,TRBJ2-2,.,TRBV29-1
TGTGCCAGCAGCTTCGACGGCCCGGAGGATGAAGCTTTCTTT,CASSFDGPEDEAFF,.,TRBJ1-1,.,TRBV5-4
TGTGCCATCAGTGAGTCGGCAGGCCAAGAGACCCAGTACTTC,CAISESAGQETQYF,.,TRBJ2-5,.,TRBV10-3
TGCAGCGTTGCCGCGATCAATTCCTACGAGCAGTACTTC,CSVAAINSYEQYF,.,TRBJ2-7,.,TRBV29-1
TGTGCCAGCAGCCCCACCCTAGGAGATTCCGAGACCGCCCGCTACGAGCAGTACTTC,CASSPTLGDSETARYEQYF,.,TRBJ2-7,.,TRBV5-6